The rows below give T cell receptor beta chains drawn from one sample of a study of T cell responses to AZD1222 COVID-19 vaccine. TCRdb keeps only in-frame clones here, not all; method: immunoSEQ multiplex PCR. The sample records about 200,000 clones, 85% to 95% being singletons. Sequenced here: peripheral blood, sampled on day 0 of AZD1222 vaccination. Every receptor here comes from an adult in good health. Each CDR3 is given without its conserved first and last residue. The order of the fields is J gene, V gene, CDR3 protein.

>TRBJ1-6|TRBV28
ASSLGLGGPLH
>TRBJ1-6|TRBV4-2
ASSQDRRSGGSPLH
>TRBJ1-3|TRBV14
ASSHMFIGTGNTIY
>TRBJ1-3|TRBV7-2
ASSLVPAGTRGNTIY
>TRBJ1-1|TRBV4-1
ASSQRGGGTEAF
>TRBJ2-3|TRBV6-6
ASRLSTDTQY
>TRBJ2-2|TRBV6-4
ASSMTLNTGELF
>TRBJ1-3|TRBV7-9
ASSLETGNTIY
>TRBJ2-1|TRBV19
ASSYHPGQGSYNEQF
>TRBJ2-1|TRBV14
ASSQLGGLAGNEQF
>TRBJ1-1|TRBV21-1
ASSKSRDRNTEAF
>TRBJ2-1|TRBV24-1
ATGSGEYNEQF
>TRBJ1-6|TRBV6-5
ASSYSMGQGDSPLH
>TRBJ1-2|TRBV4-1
ASSQGQGRTGYT
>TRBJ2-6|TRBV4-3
ASSQDRRAAGANVLT
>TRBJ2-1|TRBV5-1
ASSLTDPWNEQF
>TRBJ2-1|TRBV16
ASSRLTVSYNEQF